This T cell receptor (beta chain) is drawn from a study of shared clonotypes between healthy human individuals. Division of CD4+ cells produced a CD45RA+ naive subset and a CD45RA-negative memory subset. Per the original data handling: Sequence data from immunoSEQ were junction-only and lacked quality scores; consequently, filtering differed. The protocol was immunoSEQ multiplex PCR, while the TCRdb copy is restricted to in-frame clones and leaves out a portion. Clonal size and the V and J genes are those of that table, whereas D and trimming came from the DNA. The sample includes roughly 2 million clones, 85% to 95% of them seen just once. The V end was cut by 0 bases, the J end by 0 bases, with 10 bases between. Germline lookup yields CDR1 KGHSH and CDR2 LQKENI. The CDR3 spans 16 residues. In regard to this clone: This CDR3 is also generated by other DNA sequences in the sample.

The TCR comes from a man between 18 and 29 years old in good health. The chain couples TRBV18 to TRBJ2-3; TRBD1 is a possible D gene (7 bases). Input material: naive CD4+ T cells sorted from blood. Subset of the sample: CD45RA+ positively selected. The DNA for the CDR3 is TGTGCCAGCTCACCACCGACAGGGACTAGCACAGATACGCAGTATTTT. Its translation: CASSPPTGTSTDTQYF.